Listed below are T cell receptor beta chains from one sample, sequenced in a study of CD8 T cells in ankylosing spondylitis. TCRdb re-derived calls from the 5' RACE reads in MiXCR, one entry per CDR3 protein. The table records about 360,000 distinct CDR3 sequences, roughly 22% of them present only once. Sequences were obtained from blood, either unsorted or a sorted T cell fraction (not recorded which). The receptors were sampled from a male donor with ankylosing spondylitis or in good health (not recorded which). Both conserved end residues are part of each CDR3. A D gene is named only where the DNA matches it firmly. Clone size is given for some rows only: seen once, a few or many times, or a class if the clone is expanded.

CDR3aa: CASTEFMDIMNTEAFF; CDR3nt: TGTGCCAGCACCGAGTTCATGGACATAATGAACACTGAAGCTTTCTTT; v_gene: TRBV12-3/TRBV12-4; d_gene: NA; j_gene: TRBJ1-1; abundance: NA
CDR3aa: CASSIQGDRGRNEQFF; CDR3nt: TGTGCCAGCAGCATTCAGGGGGACAGGGGTAGAAATGAGCAGTTCTTC; v_gene: TRBV7-9; d_gene: TRBD1; j_gene: TRBJ2-1; abundance: few
CDR3aa: CSATGQVSSYEQYF; CDR3nt: TGCAGTGCTACAGGACAGGTTAGCTCCTACGAGCAGTACTTC; v_gene: TRBV20-1; d_gene: TRBD1; j_gene: TRBJ2-7; abundance: few
CDR3aa: CATSEAGTGELFF; CDR3nt: TGTGCCACCAGTGAAGCGGGCACCGGGGAGCTGTTTTTT; v_gene: TRBV6-4; d_gene: NA; j_gene: TRBJ2-2; abundance: many
CDR3aa: CASSLKGQGQPGFQQYF; CDR3nt: TGTGCCAGCAGCTTAAAGGGCCAGGGACAGCCAGGTTTCCAGCAGTACTTC; v_gene: TRBV11-2; d_gene: TRBD1; j_gene: TRBJ2-7; abundance: few
CDR3aa: CATKAYDSRNSPLHF; CDR3nt: TGCGCCACCAAGGCTTACGACAGTAGGAATTCACCCCTCCACTTT; v_gene: TRBV5-1; d_gene: NA; j_gene: TRBJ1-6; abundance: many
CDR3aa: CASSLTWGGLNEQFF; CDR3nt: TGCGCCAGCAGCTTGACGTGGGGGGGCCTCAATGAGCAGTTCTTC; v_gene: TRBV5-1; d_gene: NA; j_gene: TRBJ2-1; abundance: few
CDR3aa: CAISATGPENNEQFF; CDR3nt: TGTGCCATCAGTGCCACAGGTCCCGAAAACAATGAGCAGTTCTTC; v_gene: TRBV10-3; d_gene: NA; j_gene: TRBJ2-1; abundance: few
CDR3aa: CSARVADRASNTGELFF; CDR3nt: TGCAGTGCTAGAGTTGCCGACAGGGCCTCGAACACCGGGGAGCTGTTTTTT; v_gene: TRBV20-1; d_gene: TRBD1; j_gene: TRBJ2-2; abundance: NA
CDR3aa: CASRTGTGGANIQYF; CDR3nt: TGTGCCAGCAGGACCGGGACAGGGGGCGCCAACATTCAGTACTTC; v_gene: TRBV28; d_gene: TRBD1; j_gene: TRBJ2-4; abundance: few
CDR3aa: CASSDSWGVGNEQFF; CDR3nt: TGTGCCAGCAGTGACTCTTGGGGTGTAGGCAATGAGCAGTTCTTC; v_gene: TRBV6-4; d_gene: NA; j_gene: TRBJ2-1; abundance: few
CDR3aa: CSARDRWPQDTEAFF; CDR3nt: TGCAGTGCTAGAGATAGGTGGCCCCAGGACACTGAAGCTTTCTTT; v_gene: TRBV20-1; d_gene: NA; j_gene: TRBJ1-1; abundance: many
CDR3aa: CASSMTGDTQYF; CDR3nt: TGTGCCAGCAGCATGACCGGAGATACGCAGTATTTT; v_gene: TRBV9; d_gene: NA; j_gene: TRBJ2-3; abundance: NA
CDR3aa: CASSSGGDAQYF; CDR3nt: TGTGCCAGCAGCTCCGGGGGAGACGCGCAGTATTTT; v_gene: TRBV11-2; d_gene: NA; j_gene: TRBJ2-3; abundance: NA